A selection of T cell receptor beta chains follows, all from one sample in a study of graft-versus-host responses after intestinal transplantation. Only in-frame clones appear in the TCRdb table, and some are missing; sequencing was by immunoSEQ multiplex PCR. The table includes about 86,000 clones, about 85% detected once. These TCRs' antigens remain unknown. This specimen consisted of unstimulated CD4+ T cells sorted from spleen or lymph node cells, obtained before transplant. These receptors originate from a human donor who was the organ donor for an intestinal transplant. The CDR3 runs from the conserved cysteine through the conserved F or W. D genes are given only for firm matches. Expanded clones are given a class, and other clones once, few, many or no size at all.

d_call,v_call,j_call,clone_size,cdr3_nt,cdr3_aa
NA,TRBV7-3,TRBJ2-3,NA,TGTGCCAGCAGCTTCGGCGGGTCGACAGATACGCAGTATTTT,CASSFGGSTDTQYF
NA,TRBV30,TRBJ1-1,once,TGTGCCTGGAGGGCACAAATGAACACTGAAGCTTTCTTT,CAWRAQMNTEAFF
NA,TRBV6-5,TRBJ2-5,NA,TGTGCCAGCAGTTACTCTTGGACCCCGGGAAAGACCCAGTACTTC,CASSYSWTPGKTQYF
NA,TRBV27,TRBJ2-1,NA,TGTGCCAGCAGGAAAGAATACGAGTCTGGGCAGTTCTTC,CASRKEYESGQFF
NA,TRBV12-5,TRBJ2-3,NA,TGTGCTAGCTCCTGGGGCATCACAGATACGCAGTATTTT,CASSWGITDTQYF
NA,TRBV28,TRBJ2-2,NA,TGTGCCAGCACCTTAGGTGGGGCGTCCGGGGAGCTGTTTTTT,CASTLGGASGELFF
TRBD1,TRBV27,TRBJ1-2,NA,TGTGCCAGCAGTGACAGGGCTAACTATGGCTACACCTTC,CASSDRANYGYTF
TRBD1,TRBV7-3,TRBJ1-2,NA,TGTGCCAGCAGCCCCCAGGGGGCTGGCTACACCTTC,CASSPQGAGYTF
NA,TRBV4-3,TRBJ1-4,NA,TGCGCCAGCAGGCGCGGGGGCGGTGAAAAACTGTTTTTT,CASRRGGGEKLFF
TRBD2,TRBV28,TRBJ2-5,NA,TGTGCCAGCAGTATAACAGCGGGAGGGCCGGAGGAGACCCAGTACTTC,CASSITAGGPEETQYF
NA,TRBV28,TRBJ2-1,NA,TGTGCCAGCAAGGAACCCACTACAGAGCAGTTCTTC,CASKEPTTEQFF
TRBD1,TRBV5-1,TRBJ2-7,few,TGCGCCAGCAGCCCTCGACAGGGGGTCAACGAGCAGTACTTC,CASSPRQGVNEQYF
NA,TRBV29-1,TRBJ1-2,few,TGCAGCGTTGGGACAGAAGGCGGCTACACCTTC,CSVGTEGGYTF
NA,TRBV11-2,TRBJ1-4,few,TGTGCCAGCAGCTTAGACACGGATGAAAAACTGTTTTTT,CASSLDTDEKLFF
NA,TRBV2,TRBJ2-3,NA,TGTGCCAGCAGTGCAACTTTGGATACGCAGTATTTT,CASSATLDTQYF
NA,TRBV5-1,TRBJ1-6,NA,TGCGCCAGCAGCTTGGGCCGGGATAATTCACCCCTCCACTTT,CASSLGRDNSPLHF
TRBD1,TRBV9,TRBJ1-2,once,TGTGCCAGCAGCGTGAGACAGGGGGCGGGAGGCTACACCTTC,CASSVRQGAGGYTF
TRBD2,TRBV5-1,TRBJ2-3,NA,TGCGCCAGCAGCTTGCCTAGCGGGGGGGTCGGCACAGATACGCAGTATTTT,CASSLPSGGVGTDTQYF
NA,TRBV19,TRBJ2-5,once,TGTGCCAGTATTGGAGGGGGGGCGGGGGAAGAGACCCAGTACTTC,CASIGGGAGEETQYF
TRBD2,TRBV7-9,TRBJ2-3,NA,TGTGCCAGCAGCTTAGGGACAGAAGCTAGCGGGCGGATGGATACGCAGTATTTT,CASSLGTEASGRMDTQYF
NA,TRBV19,TRBJ1-1,NA,TGTGCCAGTACCCCGCGTGGGGCCCCTGAAGCTTTCTTT,CASTPRGAPEAFF
TRBD1,TRBV6-6,TRBJ2-7,NA,TGTGCCAGCAGTAACCCGGACAGGGTCGGCCACGAGCAGTACTTC,CASSNPDRVGHEQYF
NA,TRBV7-2,TRBJ1-2,NA,TGTGCCAGCAGTCAGGTCGCAGGGCGGAACTATGGCTACACCTTC,CASSQVAGRNYGYTF
TRBD2,TRBV11-2,TRBJ2-1,NA,TGTGCCAGCAGCTTAGTTCTTAGCGGGACCTACAATGAGCAGTTCTTC,CASSLVLSGTYNEQFF
NA,TRBV7-3,TRBJ2-5,NA,TGTGCCAGCAGCTTAAGGCCTAGCGACCAGACCCAGTACTTC,CASSLRPSDQTQYF
TRBD2,TRBV30,TRBJ2-1,NA,TGTGCCTGGAGTGTAGGAGGGACTAGCATCGCGCAGTTCTTC,CAWSVGGTSIAQFF
NA,TRBV6-5,TRBJ2-2,few,TGTGCCAGCACAGGGAACACCGGGGAGCTGTTTTTT,CASTGNTGELFF
NA,TRBV6-6,TRBJ1-1,NA,TGTGCCAGTTTGGGGGCCACTGAAGCTTTCTTT,CASLGATEAFF
NA,TRBV5-8,TRBJ1-4,once,TGTGCCAGCAGCTTGGGCGGCCGGAATAATGAAAAACTGTTTTTT,CASSLGGRNNEKLFF
NA,TRBV5-1,TRBJ1-2,few,TGCGCCAGCAGCTTCAGACCGGAGTCCTCCTATGGCTACACCTTC,CASSFRPESSYGYTF
NA,TRBV18,TRBJ2-7,NA,TGTGCCAGCTCACCACTAGCAGGGTCCTACGAGCAGTACTTC,CASSPLAGSYEQYF
NA,TRBV2,TRBJ2-3,NA,TGTGCCAGCAGTGAAAAAGGAGCGGCTCTTGGTACGCAGTATTTT,CASSEKGAALGTQYF